This TCR beta chain stems from a study of blood T cell repertoires in COVID-19. As originally analysed: Reference gene primer amplification yielded estimated nucleated cell counts. Repertoires were generated with immunoSEQ multiplex PCR, while TCRdb's copy carries only in-frame clones and drops some. That table supplies the V and J calls and clone size; D and trimming were determined from the DNA. Seen here are about 410,000 clones, over 75% observed once, and the top ten hold about 1.6%. Germline-derived CDR1 and CDR2 are MNHEY and SVGEGT. This CDR3 comprises 17 residues. The V gene end was trimmed by 4 bases and the J gene end by 2 bases; junction bases not matched to a gene: 10.

V usage is TRBV6-2 or TRBV6-3 and J usage is TRBJ2-3, with 9 bases identical to TRBD2. This receptor was identified in a woman aged 40 to 50 with COVID-19, enrolled during active disease. The sequenced sample consisted of peripheral blood. The DNA for the CDR3 is TGTGCCAGCAGTTGGATAGCGGGGGCGGAATACACAGATACGCAGTATTTT. Translated: CASSWIAGAEYTDTQYF.